Listed below are T cell receptor beta chains from one sample, sequenced in a study of PD-L1 blockade in urothelial cancer. Sequencing used immunoSEQ multiplex PCR; TCRdb keeps in-frame clones, though not all of them. The sample carries roughly 21,000 clones, around 90% recorded once. Sample: PBMCs, taken around atezolizumab (anti-PD-L1) treatment. Every receptor here comes from a woman in her sixties or seventies with urothelial cancer. CDR3s include the opening cysteine and the closing phenylalanine or tryptophan. A D gene is named only where the DNA matches it firmly. Clone size appears in some rows only: once, few, many, or a class for an expanded clone.

TRBJ2-2 NA TRBV4-2 TRBD2 CASSHQQTSDTGELFF TGTGCCAGCAGCCATCAGCAAACTAGCGACACCGGGGAGCTGTTTTTT
TRBJ1-2 NA TRBV5-1 TRBD1 CASSPGSGGYGYTF TGCGCCAGCAGCCCCGGGTCAGGGGGCTATGGCTACACCTTC
TRBJ1-4 NA TRBV5-4 TRBD1 CASSIGTGNEKLFF TGTGCCAGCAGCATCGGGACAGGGAATGAAAAACTGTTTTTT
TRBJ1-4 once TRBV25-1 NA CASSEFGGLSEKLFF TGTGCCAGCAGTGAATTTGGAGGGCTTTCGGAAAAACTGTTTTTT
TRBJ2-2 once TRBV6-6 NA CASTYSGYTGELFF TGTGCCAGCACCTACTCCGGGTACACCGGGGAGCTGTTTTTT
TRBJ1-4 NA TRBV7-6 NA CASSLAHQGIGEKLFF TGTGCCAGCAGCTTAGCACATCAGGGAATCGGTGAAAAACTGTTTTTT
TRBJ2-1 NA TRBV5-1 TRBD2 CASSLAGGRVYNEQFF TGCGCCAGCAGCTTGGCCGGCGGGAGGGTTTACAATGAGCAGTTCTTC
TRBJ2-5 NA TRBV7-8 TRBD2 CASSRGLAGGIETQYF TGTGCCAGCAGCCGCGGACTAGCGGGAGGAATAGAGACCCAGTACTTC
TRBJ1-1 NA TRBV29-1 NA CSVKKGVNTEAFF TGCAGCGTTAAAAAAGGGGTTAACACTGAAGCTTTCTTT
TRBJ2-3 NA TRBV28 NA CASSYTHGRGTDTQYF TGTGCCAGCAGCTATACCCACGGGCGAGGGACAGATACGCAGTATTTT
TRBJ1-1 NA TRBV5-6 NA CASSLGGFGGFTEAFF TGTGCCAGCAGCTTGGGGGGGTTTGGGGGCTTCACTGAAGCTTTCTTT
TRBJ1-2 few TRBV2 NA CASSSDSYGYTF TGTGCCAGCAGTTCGGACAGTTATGGCTACACCTTC
TRBJ2-1 NA TRBV5-1 TRBD2 CASSPRLAGGNEQFF TGCGCCAGCAGCCCAAGACTAGCGGGAGGGAATGAGCAGTTCTTC
TRBJ2-7 NA TRBV6-1 TRBD2 CASSTASGSSYEQYF TGTGCCAGCAGCACGGCTAGCGGGAGCTCCTACGAGCAGTACTTC
TRBJ2-3 NA TRBV6-5 NA CASSQSGATQYF TGTGCCAGCAGTCAGTCAGGGGCTACGCAGTATTTT
TRBJ1-5 NA TRBV28 NA CASNQGTQPQHF TGTGCCAGCAACCAGGGGACTCAGCCCCAGCATTTT
TRBJ1-1 NA TRBV5-1 NA CASSYGQSEAFF TGCGCCAGCAGCTACGGACAGAGTGAAGCTTTCTTT
TRBJ1-2 NA TRBV7-9 TRBD1 CASSSPPTGSNYGYTF TGTGCCAGCAGCTCACCCCCGACAGGGTCTAACTATGGCTACACCTTC
TRBJ1-2 few TRBV6-5 NA CASSDRQYYGYTF TGTGCCAGCAGTGACAGGCAATACTATGGCTACACCTTC
TRBJ2-1 NA TRBV30 TRBD1 CAWKGGQGAALIYEQFF TGTGCCTGGAAAGGGGGACAGGGGGCGGCGTTGATATATGAGCAGTTCTTC
TRBJ2-3 NA TRBV27 TRBD2 CASSSRGLAGADTQYF TGTGCCAGCAGCTCCCGCGGACTAGCGGGAGCAGATACGCAGTATTTT
TRBJ2-7 NA TRBV20-1 NA CSASGPDEQYF TGCAGTGCTAGTGGGCCCGACGAGCAGTACTTC
TRBJ2-3 NA TRBV5-1 TRBD2 CASSQNAGAGADTQYF TGCGCCAGCAGCCAAAACGCGGGAGCGGGCGCAGATACGCAGTATTTT
TRBJ1-2 NA TRBV11-2 NA CASSDNRDGYTF TGTGCCAGCAGCGACAACAGGGATGGCTACACCTTC
TRBJ2-3 NA TRBV18 NA CASSPSPIGGTDTQYF TGTGCCAGCTCACCAAGCCCCATAGGAGGAACAGATACGCAGTATTTT
TRBJ2-3 NA TRBV25-1 NA CASSERGFPSTDTQYF TGTGCCAGCAGTGAACGGGGTTTTCCTAGCACAGATACGCAGTATTTT
TRBJ2-7 NA TRBV14 TRBD2 CASSQGLAVFYEQYF TGTGCCAGCAGCCAGGGACTAGCGGTTTTCTACGAGCAGTACTTC
TRBJ2-7 NA TRBV18 NA CASSPAPYYEQYF TGTGCCAGCTCACCAGCGCCGTACTACGAGCAGTACTTC
TRBJ2-1 NA TRBV2 NA CASSVGAVFYNEQFF TGTGCCAGCAGTGTTGGGGCGGTTTTCTACAATGAGCAGTTCTTC
TRBJ2-7 NA TRBV27 NA CASSSRGGGTYEQYF TGTGCCAGCAGCTCGCGGGGAGGGGGGACCTACGAGCAGTACTTC
TRBJ2-1 NA TRBV19 NA CASSGDTLGEQFF TGTGCCAGTAGTGGGGACACCCTAGGTGAGCAGTTCTTC